This T cell receptor (beta chain) originates from a study of CD8+CD57+ T cells in acquired aplastic anemia (dated by TCRdb to 2016 to 2019). Looking at the study overall: A mean of about 3 ug of DNA, ranging from roughly 0.19 to 27.4 ug, was extracted from sorted CD4+ and CD8+ cells. An average of approximately 10 million reads for CD4+ cells and approximately 12 million reads for CD8+ cells was obtained from healthy donor samples.

Profiling of TCR beta VDJ combinations and CDR3 sequences used genomic DNA as the template. TCR repertoire sequencing was run on an Illumina HiSeq 2000. From the authors' description of their analysis: TRBV/TRBJ rearrangement plots, CDR3 size and DJ length profiles, and Simpson's diversity index were used to assess repertoires. The most abundant DNA sequence in the deep sequencing data was taken as the immunodominant clone. CDR3 amino acid sequences were checked for sharing across subjects and were also compared against the VDJdb database and published repertoires. The public reads were run again by TCRdb, first through fastp at Q25 and then through MiXCR, and only productive beta chains were kept. Rows are combined by CDR3 protein, so each entry shows the most common genes and DNA. The V and J calls were not made by the authors but by TCRdb's processing. The sample contains 400,000 to 500,000 distinct CDR3 sequences, under 80% of them found a single time. In total, the top ten clones hold 3.5% to 4.5% of the sample.

The study at large found these results: Although roughly 29 CD8+ CDR3 sequences were shared by patients and controls, these sequences appeared highly expressed in patients and within the immunodominant clones of patients. Between patients and healthy controls, no significant difference in CD8+ Simpson's diversity was found (P=0.060).

Points on this clonotype: Its antigen remains unidentified. There are no base qualities to consult, and no much larger clone falls within one base.

Clipping removes 5 bases from V and 11 bases from J, with 11 as the unmatched junction base count. The CDR3 has 12 amino acids, counting the end cysteine and phenylalanine. The DNA shown is the 36-base CDR3, in frame from base 1. In the germline V gene (reference sequence), CDR1 corresponds to DFQATT and CDR2 to SNEGSKA. TCR repertoires of sorted CD4+ and CD8+ blood T cells from severe aplastic anemia patients and healthy subjects were deep-sequenced in the study. Ficoll-Paque density gradient centrifugation was used to isolate peripheral blood mononuclear cells. Before DNA was extracted, CD4+ and CD8+ T cells were sorted using either FACS or magnetic beads.

This receptor was taken from a human donor in good health, serving as a control. Recombination connected TRBV20-1 to TRBJ2-7; TRBD1 agrees with 8 junctional bases. Specimen: sorted CD4+, CD8+, or CD8+CD57+ T cells (not recorded which) from PBMCs. The CDR3 reads as follows: CSARQGRSDKYF. In nucleotide form, the sequence is TGCAGTGCTCGACAGGGGAGGTCAGATAAGTACTTC.